This entry describes one TCR beta chain. This same CDR3 is encoded by further DNA sequences in the sample. The germline V and J ends were trimmed by 3 bases and 7 bases, with 6 bases remaining between them. This CDR3 is built from 11 residues. Per germline, CDR1 DFQATT and CDR2 SNEGSKA (reference sequence). Only in-frame clones appear in the TCRdb table, and some are missing; sequencing was by immunoSEQ multiplex PCR. Seen here are 470,000 or so clones, approximately 85% observed once, and the top ten hold approximately 2.9%. These data originate in a study of blood T cell repertoires in COVID-19. Sequencing was carried out using peripheral blood. This TCR derives from a human donor in a cohort sampled during active COVID-19. This rearrangement joins TRBV20-1 to TRBJ1-4; D is uncertain. The CDR3: CSARRGEKLFF. The CDR3 DNA reads as TGCAGTGCTAGGAGAGGTGAAAAACTGTTTTTT.